This is a list of T cell receptor beta chains from one sample in a study of T cell repertoires in ileal Crohn's disease. The data were produced by immunoSEQ multiplex PCR, yet TCRdb's version contains in-frame clones alone and is incomplete. Of about 5,200 clones listed, roughly 79% were seen once; the top ten hold about 6%. The source material was ileal tissue. Receptors originate from an adult with Crohn's disease. Both conserved end residues are part of each CDR3. The order of the fields is CDR3 protein, CDR3 DNA, J gene, CDR3 length, D gene, V gene, clone size. The D gene is left open where the match is weak. The size entry is marked missing in some rows and otherwise reads once, few, many or a size class.

CASRASGGREQYF,TGTGCCAGCAGAGCTAGCGGGGGTCGCGAGCAGTACTTC,TRBJ2-7,13,TRBD2,TRBV27,-
CASSFGGGRAEAFF,TGTGCCAGCAGCTTCGGTGGGGGCCGGGCTGAAGCTTTCTTT,TRBJ1-1,14,-,TRBV5-6,few
CASRGLHLGRNSPLHF,TGTGCCAGCAGGGGACTCCACTTGGGGAGAAATTCACCCCTCCACTTT,TRBJ1-6,16,-,TRBV2,few
CASSFVSPGLSGELFF,TGTGCCAGCAGCTTTGTCTCCCCTGGGCTCAGCGGGGAGCTGTTTTTT,TRBJ2-2,16,-,TRBV11-2,-
CASSTGINYGYTF,TGTGCCAGCAGTACCGGGATTAACTATGGCTACACCTTC,TRBJ1-2,13,-,TRBV28,-
CASSDGTGIADTQYF,TGTGCCAGCAGTGACGGGACAGGGATCGCAGATACGCAGTATTTT,TRBJ2-3,15,TRBD1,TRBV2,-
CASRRRDKAAEQYF,TGTGCCAGCAGACGCAGGGACAAGGCCGCCGAGCAGTACTTC,TRBJ2-7,14,-,TRBV6-5,-
CASTQGDLVAQYF,TGTGCCAGCACTCAGGGGGATTTGGTGGCGCAGTATTTT,TRBJ2-3,13,TRBD1,TRBV28,few
CSANSNTEAFF,TGCAGCGCCAATTCGAACACTGAAGCTTTCTTT,TRBJ1-1,11,-,TRBV29-1,-
CSVGTGNSNQPQHF,TGCAGCGTTGGAACAGGAAATAGCAATCAGCCCCAGCATTTT,TRBJ1-5,14,-,TRBV29-1,-
CASSSPRTGGSYEQYF,TGTGCCAGCAGCTCCCCTCGGACAGGGGGCTCCTACGAGCAGTACTTC,TRBJ2-7,16,TRBD1,TRBV7-8,few
CASGYVGWNEQFF,TGTGCCAGCGGGTACGTCGGGTGGAATGAGCAGTTCTTC,TRBJ2-1,13,-,TRBV27,-
CASSPGIRDSHEAFF,TGTGCCAGCAGCCCCGGTATACGGGACAGTCATGAAGCTTTCTTT,TRBJ1-1,15,TRBD1,TRBV5-8,-
CASSFGGRAFNEKLFF,TGCGCCAGCAGCTTTGGGGGCAGGGCGTTCAATGAAAAACTGTTTTTT,TRBJ1-4,16,-,TRBV5-1,-
CASSSLTGLRYEQYF,TGCGCCAGCAGCTCCTTGACAGGGCTAAGGTACGAGCAGTACTTC,TRBJ2-7,15,TRBD1,TRBV5-1,-
CASSSLAGIRNEQFF,TGTGCCAGCAGCTCACTAGCGGGAATTCGCAATGAGCAGTTCTTC,TRBJ2-1,15,TRBD2,TRBV7-8,-
CASSADLTGGWETQYF,TGTGCCAGCAGCGCGGACCTGACAGGGGGCTGGGAGACCCAGTACTTC,TRBJ2-5,16,TRBD1,TRBV9,-
CASSQIQGTEAFF,TGTGCCAGCAGCCAGATACAGGGCACTGAAGCTTTCTTT,TRBJ1-1,13,-,TRBV14,-
CASSSDSGQAYNEQFF,TGTGCCAGCAGCTCGGACTCTGGACAGGCCTACAATGAGCAGTTCTTC,TRBJ2-1,16,TRBD1,TRBV7-9,-
CASRPTQQGYYGYTF,TGTGCCAGCAGGCCAACACAACAGGGTTACTATGGCTACACCTTC,TRBJ1-2,15,-,TRBV27,-
CAISESMWGGNRTNEQFF,TGTGCCATCAGTGAGTCCATGTGGGGGGGGAACCGCACAAATGAGCAGTTCTTC,TRBJ2-1,18,TRBD2,TRBV10-3,few
CASIGTSGTEAFF,TGTGCCAGCATTGGTACGTCGGGCACTGAAGCTTTCTTT,TRBJ1-1,13,-,TRBV6-5,once
CASSRQRSNQPQHF,TGTGCCAGCAGTCGACAGAGGAGCAATCAGCCCCAGCATTTT,TRBJ1-5,14,-,TRBV27,-
CASSPRPGQGISYEQYF,TGTGCCAGCAGCCCGAGGCCGGGACAGGGAATCTCCTACGAGCAGTACTTC,TRBJ2-7,17,TRBD1,TRBV7-2,once
CASRQAMNTEAFF,TGTGCCAGCAGACAAGCGATGAACACTGAAGCTTTCTTT,TRBJ1-1,13,-,TRBV5-6,-
CASSVDRVYGYTF,TGCGCCAGCAGCGTGGACAGGGTCTATGGCTACACCTTC,TRBJ1-2,13,TRBD1,TRBV5-1,-
CAGLAGVLTDTQYF,TGTGCCGGCTTGGCGGGAGTCCTCACAGATACGCAGTATTTT,TRBJ2-3,14,TRBD2,TRBV2,once
CASSLGGPGGASQTQYF,TGTGCCAGCAGCTTGGGGGGCCCGGGGGGCGCGTCCCAGACCCAGTACTTC,TRBJ2-5,17,-,TRBV5-6,-
CASSVGAASTEAFF,TGTGCCAGCAGTGTAGGGGCCGCGAGCACTGAAGCTTTCTTT,TRBJ1-1,14,-,TRBV6-1,once
CASSYSIAGGQNEQFF,TGTGCCAGCAGTTACTCGATCGCGGGGGGGCAGAATGAGCAGTTCTTC,TRBJ2-1,16,TRBD2,TRBV6-6,once
CASSWTFGNEQFF,TGTGCCAGCAGCTGGACATTTGGGAATGAGCAGTTCTTC,TRBJ2-1,13,-,TRBV27,-
CASSYSTVNTEAFF,TGTGCCAGCAGTTACTCGACTGTGAACACTGAAGCTTTCTTT,TRBJ1-1,14,-,TRBV6-6,-
CAWSMTGSYEQYF,TGTGCCTGGAGTATGACAGGGTCCTACGAGCAGTACTTC,TRBJ2-7,13,TRBD1,TRBV30,-
CASSQVLGVTEAFF,TGCGCCAGCAGCCAAGTGTTAGGGGTCACTGAAGCTTTCTTT,TRBJ1-1,14,-,TRBV4-3,-
CASSRGQETQYF,TGTGCCAGTAGTCGCGGACAAGAGACCCAGTACTTC,TRBJ2-5,12,-,TRBV19,few
CASSYNKNQPQHF,TGTGCCAGCAGTTACAACAAAAATCAGCCCCAGCATTTT,TRBJ1-5,13,-,TRBV6-5,-
CASSSGLAGSYEQYF,TGTGCCAGCAGCTCCGGACTAGCGGGCTCCTACGAGCAGTACTTC,TRBJ2-7,15,TRBD2,TRBV9,once
CASSLVGQGLWNEQFF,TGTGCCAGCAGCTTAGTGGGACAGGGGCTCTGGAATGAGCAGTTCTTC,TRBJ2-1,16,TRBD1,TRBV11-2,-
CASSPQIGGRDRGLHGYTF,TGTGCCAGCAGCCCTCAGATAGGGGGACGGGACAGGGGATTACATGGCTACACCTTC,TRBJ1-2,19,TRBD1,TRBV7-6,-
CASSYFGTVGYTF,TGTGCCAGCAGTTACTTCGGGACTGTGGGCTACACCTTC,TRBJ1-2,13,-,TRBV6-5,-
CASSLDLPDEQYF,TGTGCCAGCAGCTTAGATCTCCCGGACGAGCAGTACTTC,TRBJ2-7,13,-,TRBV13,-
CASSPLGDRGPGYTF,TGCGCCAGCAGCCCCTTAGGCGACAGGGGGCCTGGCTACACCTTC,TRBJ1-2,15,TRBD1,TRBV4-3,-
CASTLLTGDTGELFF,TGTGCCAGCACCCTGCTGACAGGGGACACCGGGGAGCTGTTTTTT,TRBJ2-2,15,TRBD1,TRBV6-6,few
CASSEDRGEKLFF,TGTGCCAGCAGTGAAGACAGGGGGGAAAAACTGTTTTTT,TRBJ1-4,13,TRBD1,TRBV11-2,-
CASSRFGGSESSYEQYF,TGTGCCAGCAGCCGCTTTGGGGGCTCCGAAAGCTCCTACGAGCAGTACTTC,TRBJ2-7,17,-,TRBV14,few
CASRQDDRGNSPLHF,TGTGCCAGCAGACAGGATGACAGGGGCAATTCACCCCTCCACTTT,TRBJ1-6,15,TRBD1,TRBV7-6,-
CASSQDWSFGYTF,TGTGCCAGCAGCCAAGATTGGAGTTTCGGCTACACCTTC,TRBJ1-2,13,-,TRBV14,-
CASSQDLAGGPDTQYF,TGCGCCAGCAGCCAAGATTTAGCGGGGGGGCCAGATACGCAGTATTTT,TRBJ2-3,16,TRBD2,TRBV4-3,-
CAISEGTGSAYEQYF,TGTGCCATCAGTGAGGGGACAGGGAGTGCCTACGAGCAGTACTTC,TRBJ2-7,15,TRBD1,TRBV10-3,-
CASSPGMSGSYEQYF,TGTGCCAGCTCACCAGGGATGAGCGGGAGCTACGAGCAGTACTTC,TRBJ2-7,15,TRBD2,TRBV18,-
CASSNRDSGTGELFF,TGTGCCAGCAGCAACCGGGACAGTGGCACCGGGGAGCTGTTTTTT,TRBJ2-2,15,TRBD1,TRBV7-9,-